Included here is one T cell receptor (beta chain) sequence, with context. Its target is not known. This entry is derived from a study of CD8+ T cells in alopecia areata. PBMCs served as the source from which CD4+ and CD8+ T cells were sorted. It was cDNA, reverse transcribed from extracted RNA, that served as the sequencing template. Sequenced by immunoSEQ multiplex PCR; TCRdb stores in-frame clones only, minus some. The sample lists about 180,000 clones; 50% to 70% were seen once. Looked up from germline, CDR1 is SQVTM and CDR2 is ANQGSEA. V dropped 4 bases and J dropped 0; count of bases not matched to a gene: 3. CDR3 length: 14 residues. Study-wide findings and caveats: Sharing of TCRs across patients appeared less clear than in mice, possibly for HLA-related reasons.

The receptor was derived from a human donor with alopecia areata. The source material was CD4+ T cells sorted from blood, sampled at week 0. The rearrangement joins TRBV29-1 to TRBJ2-1, with TRBD2 matching 7 bases. The CDR3 is CSVGLAPSYNEQFF. DNA for the CDR3: TGCAGCGTTGGACTAGCTCCCTCCTACAATGAGCAGTTCTTC.